The present T cell receptor (beta chain) was sequenced within a study of blood T cell repertoires in COVID-19. The CDR3 runs 15 residues. V was cut by 5 bases and J by 2 bases, with 16 bases left in between. Germline lookup yields CDR1 SGHNT and CDR2 YENEEA. Original methodology: Reference gene primer amplification yielded estimated nucleated cell counts. The protocol was immunoSEQ multiplex PCR, while the TCRdb copy is restricted to in-frame clones and leaves out a portion. V and J calls and clone size are as listed in that table; D and trimming were resolved from the DNA. The sample comprises approximately 220,000 clones, roughly 90% of which are singletons, and roughly 2.4% rests with the top ten.

This TCR came from a woman in her forties or fifties with acute or convalescent COVID-19. The sequenced sample was peripheral blood. The chain combines TRBV11-3 with TRBJ2-7, with a weak D call TRBD2 (7 bases). CDR3 DNA sequence: TGTGCCAGCAGCCTCGGGGGGCAGGGGCCCTACGAGCAGTACTTC. Amino acids: CASSLGGQGPYEQYF.